A selection of T cell receptor gamma chains follows, all from one sample in a study of intestinal T cells in coeliac disease. TCRdb re-identified clones in the multiplex PCR reads via CATT. The sample has around 700 gamma-chain clones, roughly 52% seen once; the top ten hold 15% to 20%. The sequenced material came from a duodenal biopsy. Receptors were obtained from a human donor who served as a control with a normal duodenal biopsy, not a healthy volunteer. Both conserved end residues are part of each CDR3. Size values are once, few and many counts, or a class for expanded clones, and some rows have none.

cdr3_nt,cdr3_aa,clone_size,v_call,j_call
TGTGCCACCTGGGACCTACCACCAGTTAGCACTGGTTGGTTCAAGATATTT,CATWDLPPVSTGWFKIF,NA,TRGV2,TRGJP1
TGTGCCACCTGGGACAGGCGTTTGCGTAAGAAACTCTTT,CATWDRRLRKKLF,NA,TRGV3,TRGJ1/TRGJ2
TGTGCTGCGTGCCCCCGTGTTTATTATAAGAAACTCTTT,CAACPRVYYKKLF,NA,TRGV10,TRGJ1/TRGJ2
TGTGCCACAGCAAGGGGGGGGTATAAGAAACTCTTT,CATARGGYKKLF,NA,TRGV8,TRGJ1/TRGJ2
TGTGCCACCTGGGACGGGCCTATTATAAAAGAAAAACTCTTT,CATWDGPIIKEKLF,once,TRGV2,TRGJ1/TRGJ2
TGTGCCTGCTGGATTCCGGGAGTTCGCTATAAGAAACTCTTT,CACWIPGVRYKKLF,NA,TRGV11,TRGJ1/TRGJ2
TGTGCACCTCGGAGCAGGCCGGAGAAACTCTTT,CAPRSRPEKLF,NA,TRGV5,TRGJ1/TRGJ2
TGTGCCACCTGGGACGACTATAAGAAACTCTTT,CATWDDYKKLF,large,TRGV2,TRGJ1/TRGJ2
TGTGCCTTGTGGGAGGTGATCCAATTTCTCGTTAAGAAGCTCTTT,CALWEVIQFLVKKLF,large,TRGV9,TRGJ1/TRGJ2
TGTGCCACCCCGGAAGCCCCCAACACTGGTTGGTTCAAGATATTT,CATPEAPNTGWFKIF,few,TRGV8,TRGJP1
TGTGCTGCGTGGGATTATGAGGATAATGTTGTCAAGATATTT,CAAWDYEDNVVKIF,NA,TRGV10,TRGJP1
TGTGCCACCTGGGACGGGCAGCAGAGTAGTGATCGGATCAAGACGTTT,CATWDGQQSSDRIKTF,NA,TRGV2,TRGJP2
TGTGCCACTACCCCCCTTGATTATTATAAGAAACTCTTT,CATTPLDYYKKLF,NA,TRGV10,TRGJ1/TRGJ2
TGTGCCACAGGCAAGGGGGGGTATAAGAAACTCTTT,CATGKGGYKKLF,NA,TRGV8,TRGJ1/TRGJ2
TGTGCTGCGTGGAACGCTCTTTATTATAAGAAACTCTTT,CAAWNALYYKKLF,large,TRGV10,TRGJ1/TRGJ2
TGTGCCACCTGGGACGGGCATCCTTATTATAAGAAACTCTTT,CATWDGHPYYKKLF,large,TRGV2,TRGJ1/TRGJ2